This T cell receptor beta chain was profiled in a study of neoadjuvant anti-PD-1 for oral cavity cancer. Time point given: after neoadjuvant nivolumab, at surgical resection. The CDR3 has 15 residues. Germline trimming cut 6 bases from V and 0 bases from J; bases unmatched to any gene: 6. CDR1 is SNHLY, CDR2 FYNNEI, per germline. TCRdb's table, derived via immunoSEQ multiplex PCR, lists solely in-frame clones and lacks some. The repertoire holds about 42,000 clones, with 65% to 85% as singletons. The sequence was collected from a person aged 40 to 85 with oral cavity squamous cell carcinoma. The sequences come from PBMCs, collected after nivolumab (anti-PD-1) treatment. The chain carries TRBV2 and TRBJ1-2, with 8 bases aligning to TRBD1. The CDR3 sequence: CASRATGGANYGYTF. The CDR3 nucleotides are TGTGCCAGCAGAGCCACAGGGGGAGCTAACTATGGCTACACCTTC.